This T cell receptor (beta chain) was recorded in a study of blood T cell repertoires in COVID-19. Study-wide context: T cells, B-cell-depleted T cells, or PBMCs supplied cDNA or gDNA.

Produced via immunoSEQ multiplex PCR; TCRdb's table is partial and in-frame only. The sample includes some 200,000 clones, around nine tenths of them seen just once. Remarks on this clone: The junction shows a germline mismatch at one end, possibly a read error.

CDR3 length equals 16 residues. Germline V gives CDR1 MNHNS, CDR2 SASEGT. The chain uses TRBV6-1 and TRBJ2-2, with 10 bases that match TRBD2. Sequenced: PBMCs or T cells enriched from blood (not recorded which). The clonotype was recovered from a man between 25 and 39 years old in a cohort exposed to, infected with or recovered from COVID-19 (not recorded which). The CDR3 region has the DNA TGTGCCAGCAGCGAAGAAGCGGGAGGGCGAACCGGGGAGCTGTTTTTT. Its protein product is CASSEEAGGRTGELFF.